These 32 T cell receptor beta chains share one sample of origin, sequenced in a study of blood T cell repertoires in COVID-19. Libraries were prepared by immunoSEQ multiplex PCR; TCRdb keeps only in-frame clonotypes and omits some of them. Of 95,000 to 150,000 clones in the sample, more than 75% were seen once. The sample was peripheral blood. The receptors derive from a woman in her sixties or seventies with acute or convalescent COVID-19.

This clone was observed a single time. The chain is built from TRBV4-1 and TRBJ2-2; 7 bases are shared with TRBD1. Germline loops: CDR1 MGHRA, CDR2 YSYEKL. The CDR3 is 15 residues long. J was trimmed by 3 bases and V by 6 bases; bases with no gene match: 7. CDR3 in amino acids: CASRRGGADTGELFF. DNA of the CDR3: TGCGCCAGCAGGCGAGGGGGCGCGGACACCGGGGAGCTGTTTTTT.

The rearrangement joins TRBV30 to TRBJ1-5; TRBD1 aligns across 10 bases. V dropped 3 bases and J dropped 5; count of bases not matched to a gene: 4. The CDR3 runs to 14 residues. Per the germline V gene, CDR1 is GTSNPN and CDR2 is SVGIG (reference sequence). CDR3 amino acids: CAWSGTGDDQPQHF. CDR3 DNA: TGTGCCTGGAGCGGGACAGGGGATGATCAGCCCCAGCATTTT. Full variable domain (missing parts from reference TRBV30 and TRBJ1-5): SQTIHQWPATLVQPVGSPLSLECTVEGTSNPNLYWYRQAAGRGLQLLFYSVGIGQISSEVPQNLSASRPQDRQFILSSKKLLLSDSGFYLCAWSGTGDDQPQHFGDGTRLSIL.

Only a few counts were recorded for this clone. This chain uses TRBV4-1 with TRBJ1-2, with TRBD1 matching 7 bases. Per germline, CDR1 MGHRA and CDR2 YSYEKL. The CDR3 consists of 15 residues. Trimming took 3 bases from V and 4 from J; bases not matched to a gene: 8. The CDR3 reads CASSQDNRGSYGYTF. The DNA of the CDR3 is TGCGCCAGCAGCCAGGATAACAGGGGATCCTATGGCTACACCTTC.

This rearrangement joins TRBV6-2 or TRBV6-3 to TRBJ2-7; TRBD1 matches 8 bases. V shed 6 bases and J 3 bases; nucleotides not matched to a gene: 10. The germline CDR1 and CDR2 sequences are MNHEY and SVGEGT. This CDR3 spans 15 amino acids. The CDR3 region is CASSRNRGAIYEQYF. The CDR3 region has the DNA TGTGCCAGCAGCCGTAACAGGGGGGCGATCTACGAGCAGTACTTC.

The rearrangement joins TRBV7-9 to TRBJ2-7; D call uncertain. Trimming took 1 base from V and 0 from J, leaving 7 bases between them. Germline-derived CDR1 and CDR2 are SEHNR and FQNEAQ (reference sequence). The CDR3 spans 14 residues. The CDR3 protein is CASSLDESSYEQYF. Here the CDR3 DNA reads TGTGCCAGCAGCTTAGACGAGAGCTCCTACGAGCAGTACTTC. Complete variable domain (other parts from reference TRBV7-9 and TRBJ2-7): DTGVSQNPRHKITKRGQNVTFRCDPISEHNRLYWYRQTLGQGPEFLTYFQNEAQLEKSRLLSDRFSAERPKGSFSTLEIQRTEQGDSAMYLCASSLDESSYEQYFGPGTRLTVT.

V is TRBV12-3 or TRBV12-4 and J is TRBJ1-6; 8 nucleotides line up with TRBD1. The CDR3 extends over 11 amino acids. V gave up 6 bases and J gave up 17 bases; unmatched junction bases: 6. As DNA, the CDR3 is TGTGCCAGCAGGCGGACAGGGACTATCCACTTT. Its protein product is CASRRTGTIHF.

The V call is TRBV27, the J call TRBJ1-5; 7 nucleotides line up with TRBD1. The CDR3 loop spans 15 amino acids. The germline V gene encodes CDR1 MNHEY and CDR2 SMNVEV (reference sequence). V was clipped by 9 bases and J by 0 bases; unmatched bases: 8. CDR3 DNA sequence: TGTGCCAGTGCGGGACAGTCAAATAGCAATCAGCCCCAGCATTTT. Protein sequence: CASAGQSNSNQPQHF.

The count of this clone is one. The V gene is TRBV24-1, the J gene TRBJ1-5; unclear D gene. The ends were cut back, 6 bases at V and 1 base at J, with 6 bases in the middle. CDR1 KGHDR and CDR2 SFDVKD come from the germline V gene. CDR3 size: 13 residues. CDR3 residues: CATSRQSNQPQHF. The CDR3 bases are TGTGCCACCAGTCGTCAGAGCAATCAGCCCCAGCATTTT.

This clone showed up just once. The J gene is TRBJ2-2, the V gene TRBV19; D possibly corresponds to TRBD2 (5 bases). Germline V CDR1 and CDR2: LNHDA, SQIVND (reference sequence). The CDR3 runs to 17 residues. With 6 bases removed from V and 0 bases from J, the gap between germline ends came to 17 bases. This chain's CDR3 is CASRTVGLAANTGELFF. The CDR3 nucleotides are TGTGCCAGTAGAACGGTAGGACTCGCCGCGAACACCGGGGAGCTGTTTTTT.

The table lists this clone with a count of one. The chain couples TRBV10-3 to TRBJ1-2; no clear D gene. The CDR3 runs to 11 residues. CDR1 and CDR2 from the germline V gene are ENHRY and SYGVKD. The V gene lost 3 bases and the J gene lost 10 bases, with 9 bases spanning the gap. CDR3 bases: TGTGCCATCAGTGACTCGGCGGTCTACACCTTC. Encoded protein: CAISDSAVYTF.

The DNA of the CDR3 is TGCGCCAGCAGCTTGGGTCCAGGAGGAACCCTCCAGCCCCAGCATTTT. Amino acids: CASSLGPGGTLQPQHF. The V call is TRBV5-1, the J call TRBJ1-5; D is undetermined. The V and J ends lost 0 bases and 7 bases respectively, with 17 bases between them. Germline CDR1 and CDR2: SGHRS and YFSETQ. CDR3 length: 16 amino acids. Full variable domain (remainder filled in from reference TRBV5-1 and TRBJ1-5): KAGVTQTPRYLIKTRGQQVTLSCSPISGHRSVSWYQQTPGQGLQFLFEYFSETQRNKGNFPGRFSGRQFSNSRSEMNVSTLELGDSALYLCASSLGPGGTLQPQHFGDGTRLSIL.

The chain has TRBV18 and TRBJ1-1, with 8 nucleotides matching TRBD1. CDR3 length: 16 residues. After removal of 3 bases from V and 4 bases from J, the junction contained 10 bases not matched to a gene. CDR1 KGHSH and CDR2 LQKENI come from the germline V gene. The CDR3 nucleotides are TGTGCCAGCTCACCCTCGTCGACAGGGGCGGGCACTGAAGCTTTCTTT. Protein product: CASSPSSTGAGTEAFF.

The chain uses TRBV11-2 and TRBJ2-7; TRBD2 aligns across 8 bases. This CDR3 region has 16 residues. Germline CDR1 SGHAT, CDR2 FQNNGV. The V gene end was trimmed by 4 bases and the J gene end by 3 bases; junction bases not matched to a gene: 11. The CDR3 sequence: CASSSWRGVNYYEQYF. CDR3 sequence (DNA): TGTGCCAGCAGCTCCTGGCGGGGGGTAAACTACTACGAGCAGTACTTC. The whole variable domain, remainder taken from reference TRBV11-2 and TRBJ2-7, is EAGVAQSPRYKIIEKRQSVAFWCNPISGHATLYWYQQILGQGPKLLIQFQNNGVVDDSQLPKDRFSAERLKGVDSTLKIQPAKLEDSAVYLCASSSWRGVNYYEQYFGPGTRLTVT.

This chain joins TRBV5-1 and TRBJ2-5; 8 bases map to TRBD1. The junction had 3 bases not matched to a gene; V was cut back by 2 bases and J by 3 bases. CDR3 length: 14 residues. In germline, CDR1 is SGHRS, CDR2 YFSETQ. CDR3 sequence: CASSFKGQEETQYF. Written as DNA, the CDR3 is TGCGCCAGCAGCTTTAAGGGACAGGAAGAGACCCAGTACTTC.

In the case of this clone: The germline gene is not matched at one end of the junction; a read error may be the cause. The gene calls are TRBV18 and TRBJ2-5; 7 nucleotides line up with TRBD1. This CDR3 is 12 amino acids long. Per germline, CDR1 KGHSH and CDR2 LQKENI. The CDR3 region is CATGQAQETQYF. In DNA form, the CDR3 reads TGTGCCACAGGACAGGCCCAAGAAACCCAGTACTTC. Full variable domain (rest looked up from reference TRBV18 and TRBJ2-5): NAGVMQNPRHLVRRRGQEARLRCSPMKGHSHVYWYRQLPEEGLKFMVYLQKENIIDESGMPKERFSAEFPKEGPSILRIQQVVRGDSAAYFCATGQAQETQYFGPGTRLLVL.

The chain has TRBV7-9 and TRBJ1-2; a weak D match, TRBD1 (5 bases). Trimming shortened V by 5 bases and J by 8 bases, and 21 bases separated the two germline ends. Germline V gives CDR1 SEHNR, CDR2 FQNEAQ (reference sequence). CDR3 length: 15 amino acids. The CDR3 DNA reads as TGTGCCAGCAGCCCGGGGGTGGGGCGCGCTCTAGGCTACACCTTC. This gives the protein CASSPGVGRALGYTF.

The chain links TRBV7-9 to TRBJ1-2, with D hard to call. The V end was cut by 2 bases, the J end by 4 bases, with 20 bases between. This CDR3 is built from 17 residues. The V gene's germline CDR1 is SEHNR and CDR2 FQNEAQ (reference sequence). CDR3: CASSLSVVGGNGYGYTF. In nucleotides, the CDR3 is TGTGCCAGCAGCTTATCTGTGGTAGGAGGTAACGGCTATGGCTACACCTTC.

J is TRBJ2-5 and V is TRBV10-3, with a weak D call TRBD2 (6 bases). This CDR3 is built from 16 residues. The germline V gene has CDR1 ENHRY and CDR2 SYGVKD. Trimming took off 0 bases at V and 2 bases at J, with 13 bases between the two ends. The CDR3: CAISESVGLAQETQYF. In DNA, the CDR3 is TGTGCCATCAGTGAGTCGGTGGGACTTGCACAAGAGACCCAGTACTTC.

The chain employs TRBV6-5 and TRBJ1-4; 7 positions agree with TRBD1. This CDR3 contains 14 residues. Germline V CDR1 and CDR2: MNHEY, SVGAGI. V lost 7 bases to trimming and J lost 8 bases; unmatched junction nucleotides: 10. The CDR3 spells CASTPFLQGEKLFF. CDR3 nucleotides: TGTGCCAGCACTCCCTTTTTACAGGGGGAAAAACTGTTTTTT.

The V and J genes are TRBV19 and TRBJ1-5; the match to TRBD1 covers 7 bases. Germline trimming cut 4 bases from V and 5 bases from J; bases unmatched to any gene: 11. Germline V gene data show CDR1 as LNHDA and CDR2 as SQIVND (reference sequence). CDR3 length equals 16 residues. Here the CDR3 DNA reads TGTGCCAGTAGTACCCCCCCGGGACAGAAGCATCAGCCCCAGCATTTT. Its translation is CASSTPPGQKHQPQHF.

The V call is TRBV6-5, the J call TRBJ1-1; possibly TRBD1 for D (6 bases). The CDR3 contains 13 residues. CDR1 and CDR2 from the germline V gene are MNHEY and SVGAGI. V lost 10 bases and J 4 bases, leaving 16 bases between the germline ends. This CDR3 is CATRQEWGTEAFF. DNA of the CDR3: TGTGCCACCAGACAGGAGTGGGGCACTGAAGCTTTCTTT.

This clone appeared once. The chain uses TRBV30 and TRBJ1-2; 11 bases fit TRBD1. The germline V gene encodes CDR1 GTSNPN and CDR2 SVGIG (reference sequence). The CDR3 is 12 amino acids. The J segment lost 7 bases and the V segment lost 8 bases, leaving 6 bases of the junction unmatched. The CDR3 sequence is CAGTGTGGGYTF. The CDR3 DNA sequence: TGTGCCGGCACCGGGACAGGGGGTGGCTACACCTTC.

This clone was recorded once. DNA for the CDR3: TGCAGCGTTGATAGGTCGACTAGCGGGGGGTCCGGGGAGCTGTTTTTT. It yields the protein CSVDRSTSGGSGELFF. The rearrangement uses TRBV29-1 and TRBJ2-2, with 13 nucleotides matching TRBD2. The CDR3 covers 16 residues. Germline V gives CDR1 SQVTM, CDR2 ANQGSEA. With V trimmed by 3 bases and J by 6 bases, 7 bases remained unmatched.

This clone appeared a few times. This sequence joins TRBV24-1 and TRBJ1-4; D not resolved. The length of the CDR3 is 16 residues. CDR1 is KGHDR and CDR2 is SFDVKD in the germline V gene. V shed 2 bases and J shed 7 bases, with 16 bases lying between them. The CDR3 loop is CATSDSRLGRGEKLFF. DNA for the CDR3: TGTGCCACCAGTGATTCACGACTCGGTCGAGGTGAAAAACTGTTTTTT.

The CDR3 region has the DNA TGTGCCAGCAGCCCCGTCGGTGTCTGGAATGAGCAGTTCTTC. Amino acids: CASSPVGVWNEQFF. The genes are TRBV11-2 and TRBJ2-1; D uncertain. From germline, CDR1 is SGHAT and CDR2 FQNNGV. Trimming stripped 5 bases from V and 7 bases from J, with 15 bases between. This CDR3 region has 14 residues. The full variable domain, in which reference TRBV11-2 and TRBJ2-1 provide the parts outside the CDR3, is EAGVAQSPRYKIIEKRQSVAFWCNPISGHATLYWYQQILGQGPKLLIQFQNNGVVDDSQLPKDRFSAERLKGVDSTLKIQPAKLEDSAVYLCASSPVGVWNEQFFGPGTRLTVL.

This clone was picked up one time. The chain is built from TRBV6-1 and TRBJ1-1; 11 bases are a match to TRBD1. The trim removed 4 bases at V and 2 bases at J, leaving 6 bases unmatched. Germline-derived CDR1 and CDR2 are MNHNS and SASEGT. The CDR3 is 16 amino acids. The CDR3 loop reads CASSARTGGLNTEAFF. The CDR3 region has the DNA TGTGCCAGCAGTGCAAGGACAGGGGGCCTAAACACTGAAGCTTTCTTT.

This chain uses TRBV6-5 with TRBJ1-3; 7 nucleotides align to TRBD1. The germline gives CDR1 MNHEY, CDR2 SVGAGI. Trimming removed 4 bases from V and 2 bases from J; junction bases left unmatched: 8. This CDR3 has 16 amino acids. This CDR3 reads CASSWGQRTAGNTIYF. In DNA form, the CDR3 reads TGTGCCAGCAGTTGGGGACAGCGGACAGCTGGAAACACCATATATTTT.

This clone was seen just once. The rearrangement joins TRBV4-1 to TRBJ2-7; tentatively, D is TRBD2 (6 bases). The V gene's germline CDR1 is MGHRA and CDR2 YSYEKL. Deletions cut 3 bases from V and 5 bases from J, with 17 bases between. The CDR3 runs 15 residues. For the CDR3, the DNA is TGCGCCAGCAGCCAGACCGGGACTCCTTTCAACGAGCAGTACTTC. Protein: CASSQTGTPFNEQYF.

CDR3 nucleotides: TGCGCCAGCAGCGCCAACCCACAGGCGGCAACTAATGAAAAACTGTTTTTT. Translation gives CASSANPQAATNEKLFF. V usage is TRBV4-1 and J usage is TRBJ1-4; a possible D gene is TRBD1 (5 bases). The CDR3 contains 17 residues. V gave up 5 bases and J gave up 0 bases, with 16 bases separating them. CDR1 and CDR2 from the germline V gene are MGHRA and YSYEKL.

The chain couples TRBV5-1 to TRBJ2-1; possible D gene TRBD2, 7 bases. This CDR3 comprises 14 residues. CDR1 and CDR2 from the germline V gene are SGHRS and YFSETQ. V lost 0 bases and J lost 6, with 10 bases in between. The CDR3 here is CASSLGGGVNEQFF. The CDR3 nucleotides read TGCGCCAGCAGCTTGGGCGGGGGCGTCAATGAGCAGTTCTTC.

In its sample, this clone was seen a few times. The CDR3 reads CASSAPGQADEKLFF. The CDR3 coding sequence is TGTGCCAGCAGCGCTCCGGGACAGGCTGATGAAAAACTGTTTTTT. This chain joins TRBV5-5 and TRBJ1-4, with 8 nucleotides matching TRBD1. J was trimmed by 6 bases and V by 4 bases; bases with no gene match: 8. This CDR3 has 15 residues. The germline gives CDR1 SGHKS, CDR2 YYEKEE (reference sequence).

The CDR3 loop reads CASSLEGARYGYTF. In DNA form, the CDR3 reads TGCGCCAGCAGCTTGGAAGGGGCGCGGTATGGCTACACCTTC. The chain is built from TRBV5-1 and TRBJ1-2, with a tentative D call TRBD1 (5 bases). Germline V gives CDR1 SGHRS, CDR2 YFSETQ. CDR3 length: 14 amino acids. Trimming stripped 0 bases from V and 5 bases from J, with 11 bases between. Combining the CDR3 with reference TRBV5-1 and TRBJ1-2 gives the whole variable domain KAGVTQTPRYLIKTRGQQVTLSCSPISGHRSVSWYQQTPGQGLQFLFEYFSETQRNKGNFPGRFSGRQFSNSRSEMNVSTLELGDSALYLCASSLEGARYGYTFGSGTRLTVV.